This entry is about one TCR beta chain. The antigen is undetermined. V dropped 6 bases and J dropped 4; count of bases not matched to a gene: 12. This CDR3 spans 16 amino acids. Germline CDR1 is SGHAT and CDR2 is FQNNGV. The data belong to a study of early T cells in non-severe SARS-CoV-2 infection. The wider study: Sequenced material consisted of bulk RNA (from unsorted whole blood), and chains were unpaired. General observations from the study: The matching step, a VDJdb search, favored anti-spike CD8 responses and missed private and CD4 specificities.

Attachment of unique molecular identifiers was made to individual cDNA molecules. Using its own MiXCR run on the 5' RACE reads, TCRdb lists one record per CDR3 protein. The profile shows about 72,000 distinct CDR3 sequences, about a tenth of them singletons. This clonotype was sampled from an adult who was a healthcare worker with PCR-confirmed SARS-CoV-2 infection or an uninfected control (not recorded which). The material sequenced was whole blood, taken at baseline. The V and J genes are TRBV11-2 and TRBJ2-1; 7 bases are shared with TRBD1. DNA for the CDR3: TGTGCCAGCAGGGCACCGACAGGGCGAAGTTACAATGAGCAGTTCTTC. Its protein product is CASRAPTGRSYNEQFF.